The 5 T cell receptor beta chains presented below share a single source sample, sequenced in a study of blood T cell repertoires in COVID-19. The protocol was immunoSEQ multiplex PCR, while the TCRdb copy is restricted to in-frame clones and leaves out a portion. Of 250,000 to 300,000 clones detected, roughly 89% appear once; the ten largest clones hold approximately 2.2%. Sequenced input: peripheral blood. Source of these receptors: a man aged 45 to 65 with acute or convalescent COVID-19.

The V call is TRBV11-2, the J call TRBJ1-2, with 7 bases that match TRBD1. The junction had 3 bases not matched to a gene; V was cut back by 4 bases and J by 1 base. From germline, CDR1 is SGHAT and CDR2 FQNNGV. The CDR3 loop spans 14 amino acids. Here the CDR3 reads CASSSTGDNYGYTF. Here the CDR3 DNA reads TGTGCCAGCAGCTCCACAGGGGATAACTATGGCTACACCTTC. Supplemented by reference TRBV11-2 and TRBJ1-2, the full variable domain reads EAGVAQSPRYKIIEKRQSVAFWCNPISGHATLYWYQQILGQGPKLLIQFQNNGVVDDSQLPKDRFSAERLKGVDSTLKIQPAKLEDSAVYLCASSSTGDNYGYTFGSGTRLTVV.

The chain joins TRBV19 to TRBJ2-1, with TRBD2 matching 10 bases. CDR1 is LNHDA and CDR2 is SQIVND in the germline V gene (reference sequence). Trimming cost V 5 bases and J 4 bases; bases outside gene matches: 8. CDR3 size: 16 residues. CDR3: CASSFRLAGGYNEQFF. CDR3 DNA sequence: TGTGCCAGTAGTTTCCGTTTAGCGGGGGGATACAATGAGCAGTTCTTC.

This chain joins TRBV3-1 (or the pseudogene TRBV3-2) and TRBJ2-7; TRBD1 matches at 10 bases. Germline trimming cut 3 bases from V and 4 bases from J; bases unmatched to any gene: 3. The CDR3 spans 14 residues. In germline, CDR1 is LGHDT, CDR2 YNNKEL (reference sequence). This chain's CDR3 is CASSQTGGEYEQYF. The CDR3 DNA reads TGTGCCAGCAGCCAGACAGGGGGCGAGTACGAGCAGTACTTC.

The chain is built from TRBV5-1 and TRBJ2-1, with 11 bases fitting TRBD2. There are 15 residues in the CDR3. CDR1 SGHRS and CDR2 YFSETQ come from the germline V gene. The junction had 3 bases not matched to a gene; V was cut back by 3 bases and J by 4 bases. DNA for the CDR3: TGCGCCAGCAGCTGGGGACTAGCGGAATACAATGAGCAGTTCTTC. It yields the protein CASSWGLAEYNEQFF.

The chain uses TRBV5-1 and TRBJ2-1, with 14 bases matching TRBD2. The V gene's germline CDR1 is SGHRS and CDR2 YFSETQ. The CDR3 spans 17 residues. Trimming removed 3 bases from V and 1 base from J; junction bases left unmatched: 3. CDR3 nucleotide sequence: TGCGCCAGCAGCTGGGGACTAGCGGGGGATTCCTACAATGAGCAGTTCTTC. Protein: CASSWGLAGDSYNEQFF.